The T cell receptor beta chain described here comes from a study of T-cell memory formation after mild COVID-19. Study observations and caveats: Mostly located in CM and EM were contracting CD4+ clones, with contracting CD8+ clones located in EMRA. Pre-infection memory held some responding clones, suggesting pre-existing cross-reactive T cells responded. The authors left the SARS-CoV-2 specificity of second-wave clones peaking on day 37 unconfirmed.

A note on this clonotype: Its antigen is unknown.

Sample barcodes and UMIs were carried by the TCR alpha and TCR beta cDNA libraries that 5'RACE generated with constant-segment primers. TCRdb re-derived calls from the 5' RACE reads in MiXCR, one entry per CDR3 protein. Of about 210,000 distinct CDR3 sequences in the sample, about 10% were seen once. The CDR3 spans 15 residues. V lost 4 bases to trimming and J lost 0 bases, with 10 bases between them. This sequence was found in a young man who had mild COVID-19 (a few samples of this study predate the infection). Cell type and time point are not known. This chain uses TRBV12-3 or TRBV12-4 with TRBJ2-1; a possible D gene is TRBD2 (5 bases). The material sequenced was PBMCs or a T cell subset sorted from them (not recorded which). The DNA for the CDR3 is TGTGCCAGCAGTTACACCGGGAACTCCTACAATGAGCAGTTCTTC. Protein product: CASSYTGNSYNEQFF.